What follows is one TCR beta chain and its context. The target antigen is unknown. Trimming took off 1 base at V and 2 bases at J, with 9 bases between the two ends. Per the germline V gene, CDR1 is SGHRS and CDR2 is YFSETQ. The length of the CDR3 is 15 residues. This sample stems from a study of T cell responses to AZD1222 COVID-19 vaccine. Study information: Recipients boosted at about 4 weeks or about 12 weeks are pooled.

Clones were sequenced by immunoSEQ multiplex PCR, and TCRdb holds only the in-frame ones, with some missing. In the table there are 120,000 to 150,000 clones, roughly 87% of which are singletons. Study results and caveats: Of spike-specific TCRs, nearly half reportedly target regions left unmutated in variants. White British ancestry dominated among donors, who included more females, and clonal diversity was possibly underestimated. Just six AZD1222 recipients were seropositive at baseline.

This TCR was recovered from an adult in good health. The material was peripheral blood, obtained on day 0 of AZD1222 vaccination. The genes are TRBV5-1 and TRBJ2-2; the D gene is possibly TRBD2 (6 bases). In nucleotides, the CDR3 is TGCGCCAGCAGCTTGAGGACTACAAACACCGGGGAGCTGTTTTTT. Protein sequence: CASSLRTTNTGELFF.